Following are 20 T cell receptor beta chains from one sample sequenced in a study of cytomegalovirus exposure and HLA in healthy donors. With 60 Vbeta and 13 Jbeta primers, the PCR was carried out. TCRdb's copy holds only in-frame clones and misses some; the assay was immunoSEQ multiplex PCR. The table has about 140,000 clones, roughly 73% seen once; the top ten hold 2.5% to 4%. The specimen was PBMCs. The receptors come from a man aged 35 to 55 in good health and CMV-seronegative.

The CDR3 DNA reads as TGTGCCAGTAGTAGGACAGGGTACTCTGGAAACACCATATATTTT. Its translation is CASSRTGYSGNTIYF. V gene TRBV19 combines with J gene TRBJ1-3; 8 bases are a match to TRBD1. This CDR3 has 15 amino acids. After removal of 4 bases from V and 0 bases from J, the junction contained 2 bases not matched to a gene. Germline lookup yields CDR1 LNHDA and CDR2 SQIVND (reference sequence). Variable domain in full (rest from reference TRBV19 and TRBJ1-3): DGGITQSPKYLFRKEGQNVTLSCEQNLNHDAMYWYRQDPGQGLRLIYYSQIVNDFQKGDIAEGYSVSREKKESFPLTVTSAQKNPTAFYLCASSRTGYSGNTIYFGEGSWLTVV.

This clone was detected a few times. This chain uses TRBV7-3 with TRBJ1-1; D unclear. The germline gives CDR1 SGHTA, CDR2 FQGTGA. The length of the CDR3 is 15 residues. The V end was cut by 5 bases, the J end by 1 base, with 14 bases between. The CDR3 bases are TGTGCCAGCAGCACTCAATTCAGGCGGAACACTGAAGCTTTCTTT. Its protein is CASSTQFRRNTEAFF.

This rearrangement joins TRBV4-2 to TRBJ1-1; 7 bases fit TRBD1. The trim removed 4 bases at V and 7 bases at J, leaving 6 bases unmatched. This CDR3 has 13 residues. Germline assignment: CDR1 LGHNA and CDR2 YNFKEQ. CDR3 sequence reads: CASSPGTVFEAFF. CDR3 bases: TGTGCCAGCAGCCCGGGGACAGTCTTTGAAGCTTTCTTT.

Here the CDR3 reads CASSLDRARNEKLFF. For the CDR3, the DNA is TGCGCCAGCAGCCTTGACAGGGCCCGTAATGAAAAACTGTTTTTT. V and J are TRBV4-1 and TRBJ1-4; 7 bases agree with TRBD1. This CDR3 contains 15 residues. CDR1 and CDR2 (germline): MGHRA, YSYEKL. V shed 4 bases and J 4 bases; nucleotides not matched to a gene: 6.

The J gene is TRBJ2-3, the V gene TRBV5-6; possibly TRBD2 for D (6 bases). CDR1 and CDR2 (germline): SGHDT, YYEEEE. The ends were cut back, 1 base at V and 2 bases at J, with 14 bases in the middle. This CDR3 region has 16 residues. CDR3 DNA sequence: TGTGCCAGCAGCTTGTCACCCGGGGGAAACACAGATACGCAGTATTTT. It is translated as CASSLSPGGNTDTQYF.

The chain carries TRBV5-1 and TRBJ1-5; TRBD1 matches 9 bases. The CDR3 extends over 18 amino acids. CDR1 and CDR2 (germline): SGHRS, YFSETQ. V dropped 4 bases and J dropped 0; count of bases not matched to a gene: 11. The CDR3 loop reads CASSESPGTGYSNQPQHF. The CDR3 DNA is TGCGCCAGCAGCGAAAGTCCCGGGACAGGGTATAGCAATCAGCCCCAGCATTTT.

The chain joins TRBV7-3 to TRBJ2-2; D may be TRBD2 (6 bases). With 5 bases removed from V and 4 bases from J, the gap between germline ends came to 11 bases. The germline CDR1 and CDR2 sequences are SGHTA and FQGTGA. The CDR3 contains 14 residues. CDR3 protein: CASSTGTLTGELFF. The DNA for the CDR3 is TGTGCCAGCAGCACCGGGACTCTCACCGGGGAGCTGTTTTTT.

The rearrangement uses TRBV5-1 and TRBJ1-1; the D gene is possibly TRBD1 (6 bases). V was trimmed by 4 bases and J by 2 bases, leaving 30 bases between them. CDR1 is SGHRS and CDR2 is YFSETQ in the germline V gene. The CDR3 is 20 amino acids. CDR3 in amino acids: CASSALVPGGASFLNTEAFF. CDR3 in DNA: TGCGCCAGCAGCGCTCTGGTGCCGGGGGGGGCCTCCTTTCTTAACACTGAAGCTTTCTTT.

The V and J genes are TRBV5-5 and TRBJ2-3; TRBD1 matches 9 bases. Trimming cost V 3 bases and J 3 bases; bases outside gene matches: 5. The CDR3 covers 15 residues. Germline-derived CDR1 and CDR2 are SGHKS and YYEKEE (reference sequence). The CDR3 spells CASSSRDRETDTQYF. CDR3 sequence (DNA): TGTGCCAGCAGCTCCCGGGACAGGGAGACAGATACGCAGTATTTT.

The chain carries TRBV15 and TRBJ1-2; tentatively, D is TRBD1 (5 bases). V gave up 3 bases and J gave up 4 bases, with 6 bases separating them. Germline V gene lookup returns CDR1 LNHNV and CDR2 YYDKDF (reference sequence). The CDR3 consists of 12 residues. CDR3 region: CATSSGGYGYTF. DNA for the CDR3: TGTGCCACCAGCAGCGGGGGCTATGGCTACACCTTC. The complete variable domain, with remaining parts taken from reference TRBV15 and TRBJ1-2, reads DAMVIQNPRYQVTQFGKPVTLSCSQTLNHNVMYWYQQKSSQAPKLLFHYYDKDFNNEADTPDNFQSRRPNTSFCFLDIRSPGLGDTAMYLCATSSGGYGYTFGSGTRLTVV.

This clone was seen only a few times. This chain uses TRBV6-5 with TRBJ2-7; D possibly corresponds to TRBD2 (5 bases). This CDR3 comprises 15 residues. V dropped 0 bases and J dropped 4 bases, with 13 bases sitting between them. Germline V gives CDR1 MNHEY, CDR2 SVGAGI. The CDR3 DNA reads TGTGCCAGCAGTTACTCTCGGGGAACCGGGTACGAGCAGTACTTC. This gives the protein CASSYSRGTGYEQYF.

V and J are TRBV11-3 and TRBJ2-2; D ambiguous. The CDR3 runs to 13 residues. With 5 bases removed from V and 1 base from J, the gap between germline ends came to 5 bases. Germline values: CDR1 SGHNT, CDR2 YENEEA. DNA of the CDR3: TGTGCCAGCAGCCCGGGGAACACCGGGGAGCTGTTTTTT. As protein: CASSPGNTGELFF.

J is TRBJ1-3 and V is TRBV2; 7 nucleotides agree with TRBD1. Trimming took 8 bases from V and 0 from J; bases not matched to a gene: 10. The CDR3 totals 16 residues. Germline V gene sequence: CDR1 SNHLY, CDR2 FYNNEI. In DNA, the CDR3 is TGTGCCAGCCGTCGACTGACAGGGTCCTCTGGAAACACCATATATTTT. Translation: CASRRLTGSSGNTIYF.

This chain links TRBV7-8 with TRBJ1-5; 9 bases align to TRBD1. This CDR3 region has 15 residues. Trimming took 2 bases from V and 4 from J; bases not matched to a gene: 3. Germline values: CDR1 SGHVS, CDR2 FQNEAQ. CDR3 loop: CASSLMTGGNQPQHF. CDR3 sequence (DNA): TGTGCCAGCAGCTTAATGACAGGGGGTAATCAGCCCCAGCATTTT.

The chain carries TRBV4-3 and TRBJ2-3; TRBD1 matches at 10 bases. V lost 0 bases and J lost 2; bases outside the gene matches: 5. Germline loops: CDR1 LGHNA, CDR2 YSLEER. The CDR3 loop spans 17 amino acids. CDR3 region: CASSQEPGQGNTDTQYF. The CDR3 DNA reads as TGCGCCAGCAGCCAAGAGCCGGGACAGGGGAACACAGATACGCAGTATTTT.

The CDR3 reads CASSKRDRKETQYF. The CDR3 DNA is TGTGCCAGCAGCAAAAGGGACAGGAAAGAGACCCAGTACTTC. The chain joins TRBV21-1 to TRBJ2-5; the table's D call, TRBD1, was not checked against the DNA. TRBV21-1 is given as a pseudogene. This CDR3 has 14 residues.

The chain links TRBV2 to TRBJ1-2, with 7 bases that match TRBD1. Germline V lookup: CDR1 SNHLY, CDR2 FYNNEI. This CDR3 has 14 residues. Trimming at V came to 6 bases and at J to 3 bases, leaving 7 bases not matched to a gene. CDR3: CASSRQGGDYGYTF. The CDR3 DNA reads TGTGCCAGCAGCCGACAGGGAGGCGACTATGGCTACACCTTC.

The V gene is TRBV7-7, the J gene TRBJ2-5, with TRBD1 identical over 10 bases. The better agreement between TRBJ2-7 and the DNA end casts doubt on the J call. This CDR3 has 15 residues. The germline CDR1 and CDR2 sequences are SSHAT and FNYEAQ (reference sequence). CDR3 loop: CASSPQTGGQNEQYF. In DNA, the CDR3 is TGTGCCAGCAGCCCACAGACAGGGGGCCAGAACGAGCAGTACTTC.

This clone was seen once. The chain combines TRBV5-6 with TRBJ1-5, with D perhaps TRBD1 (6 bases). This CDR3 is 14 amino acids long. V was shortened by 2 bases and J by 4 bases, with 10 bases between the two germline ends. Germline V gives CDR1 SGHDT, CDR2 YYEEEE. As DNA, the CDR3 is TGTGCCAGCAGCTTAGGACAGAATAATCAGCCCCAGCATTTT. It specifies CASSLGQNNQPQHF.

V gene TRBV7-9 combines with J gene TRBJ1-3; possible D gene TRBD1, 6 bases. Germline V lookup: CDR1 SEHNR, CDR2 FQNEAQ (reference sequence). The CDR3 is 15 residues long. V was trimmed by 5 bases and J by 4 bases, leaving 15 bases between them. The DNA of the CDR3 is TGTGCCAGCAGCGCCACAGGGCAGACCGGAAACACCATATATTTT. As protein: CASSATGQTGNTIYF.